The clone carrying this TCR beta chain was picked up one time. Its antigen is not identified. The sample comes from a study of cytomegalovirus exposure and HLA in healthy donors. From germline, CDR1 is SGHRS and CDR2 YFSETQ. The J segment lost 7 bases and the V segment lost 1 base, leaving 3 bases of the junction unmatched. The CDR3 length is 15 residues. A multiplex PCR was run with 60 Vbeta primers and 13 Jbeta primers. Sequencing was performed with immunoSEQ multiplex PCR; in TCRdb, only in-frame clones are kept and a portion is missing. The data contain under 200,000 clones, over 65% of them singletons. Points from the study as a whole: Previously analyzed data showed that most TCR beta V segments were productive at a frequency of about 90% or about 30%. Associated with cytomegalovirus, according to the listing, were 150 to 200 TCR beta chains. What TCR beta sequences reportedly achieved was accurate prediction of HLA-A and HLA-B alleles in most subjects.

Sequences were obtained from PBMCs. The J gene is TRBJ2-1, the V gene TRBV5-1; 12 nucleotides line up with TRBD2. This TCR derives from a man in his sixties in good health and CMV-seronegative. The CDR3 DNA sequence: TGCGCCAGCAGCTTGAACCTAGCGGGGGGGAATGAGCAGTTCTTC. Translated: CASSLNLAGGNEQFF. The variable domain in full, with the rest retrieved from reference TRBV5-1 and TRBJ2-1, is KAGVTQTPRYLIKTRGQQVTLSCSPISGHRSVSWYQQTPGQGLQFLFEYFSETQRNKGNFPGRFSGRQFSNSRSEMNVSTLELGDSALYLCASSLNLAGGNEQFFGPGTRLTVL.